This T cell receptor beta chain was profiled in a study of blood T cell repertoires in COVID-19 (dated by TCRdb to between 2020 and 2021). At the level of the whole study: Samples from collaborators originated in the United States, Italy and Spain and spanned both the acute and convalescent phases of COVID-19. The material from the prospective study consisted of cDNA or gDNA derived from T cells, B-cell-depleted T cells, or PBMCs. The repertoires were released in a freely available public database intended as a resource for research on the immune response to SARS-CoV-2. Sample metadata almost always included a de-identified subject ID, COVID-19 status, age in years and sex. Deeply sampled blood TCRbeta repertoires from subjects exposed to, actively infected with, or recovered from COVID-19 were included in the dataset. The samples were drawn from two sources: the first 160 participants of the ongoing ImmuneRACE study, and approximately 1,300 subjects contributed by 6 global collaborators. HLA class I and class II types, where available, came from metadata supplied by the sample provider rather than from assay-based typing. Broad study findings and their caveats: The quantity of clinical and demographic metadata differed by source and by participant and was supplied without curation.

Notes on this clone: The specificity of this receptor is unknown. It has no much larger one-base neighbor in the sample; base qualities were not kept.

The germline V gene encodes CDR1 SGHNT and CDR2 YYREEE (reference sequence). Including the terminal cysteine and phenylalanine, the CDR3 comprises 14 residues. The CDR3 DNA has 42 bases and is translated from base 1. V is cut back by 4 bases and J by 7 bases, with 4 bases in the junction unmatched. Collaborating institutions collected whole blood in K2EDTA tubes following their own protocols. For TCRbeta analysis, collaborators shipped samples in one of three forms: frozen whole blood, isolated PBMCs, or DNA extracted from either of those sample types. TCRbeta CDR3 regions were amplified from genomic DNA by means of the immunoSEQ Assay, a bias-controlled multiplex PCR. The original pipeline was this. The number of nucleated cells in each sample was estimated from the amplification of reference gene primers within the assay. Sequence reads were collapsed and filtered to measure the absolute abundance of every unique TCRbeta CDR3 rearrangement. For each sample, productive Simpson clonality was calculated as the square root of Simpson's diversity index over productive rearrangements. Drawn from immuneACCESS, this table holds only the in-frame rearrangements with V and J called that TCRdb kept. Clones are partly lost; checked studies trace under half to an unresolved V gene and leave the rest unexplained. The V and J calls and clone size are taken from that table; D and trimming were inferred from the DNA. This sample has 150,000 to 200,000 clones in its table, and about 86% of those were observed once. The top ten clones comprise roughly 3.9% of the sample.

Sequenced: peripheral blood. The sequence is built from TRBV5-4 and TRBJ2-1, with TRBD1 matching 11 junction bases. The receptor was derived from a man aged 18 to 29 with active or convalescent COVID-19. The sequenced DNA: TGTGCCAGCAGCGAAGGACAGGGGGCTAATGAGCAGTTCTTC. The translation is CASSEGQGANEQFF.